This entry is about one T cell receptor beta chain. Profiling relied on immunoSEQ multiplex PCR, and the TCRdb table lists in-frame clones only, not all of them. The sample includes 430,000 or so clones, about 90% seen only once; the top ten take 0.8% to 0.9%. This specimen comes from a study of blood T cell repertoires in COVID-19. About the research overall: Acute-phase and convalescent COVID-19 samples originated in the United States, Italy and Spain. PBMCs, B-cell-depleted T cells, or T cells provided the cDNA or gDNA that made up the material.

Input material: peripheral blood. The TCR originated in a man aged 18 to 35 with COVID-19, enrolled during active disease.

The CDR3, as DNA: TGTGCCAGCAGCCGATTCGGTAGCGGGGCGAACACCGGGGAGCTGTTTTTT. It translates to CASSRFGSGANTGELFF. V and J are TRBV5-5 and TRBJ2-2; TRBD2 matches 8 bases. CDR1 and CDR2 from the germline V gene are SGHKS and YYEKEE (reference sequence). The ends lost 4 bases at V and 0 bases at J; junction bases unmatched: 8. The CDR3 length is 17 residues.